This T cell receptor (beta chain) appears in the sequencing data of a study of cytomegalovirus exposure and HLA in healthy donors. Study conclusions and caveats: In a later analysis, at a false discovery rate of 0.05, 15,000 to 20,000 TCR beta sequences matched HLA alleles. Most CMV-associated TCR beta chains were later found to appear HLA-restricted.

This CDR3 region has 15 residues. CDR1 SGHTA and CDR2 FQGNSA come from the germline V gene. V lost 5 bases and J 9 bases, leaving 20 bases between the germline ends. A word on this clone: Antigen: not known.

The PCR was carried out with 60 Vbeta primers and 13 Jbeta primers. The table came from immunoSEQ multiplex PCR; TCRdb's copy has only in-frame clones and leaves some out. The sample holds fewer than 65,000 clones; roughly four fifths are singletons and the top ten take 1.5% to 2%. Sequences were obtained from PBMCs. The chain joins TRBV7-2 to TRBJ2-1, with unresolved D. The source of this sequence is a young man in good health and CMV-seronegative. The CDR3 sequence: CASSLSESGMGEQFF. Here the CDR3 DNA reads TGTGCCAGCAGCCTTTCGGAATCAGGAATGGGTGAGCAGTTCTTC.